This T cell receptor (beta chain) was captured by sequencing in a study of blood T cells in healthy people across ages. Study-wide context: In model experiments, template switching was able to capture about one barcoded beta molecule for every two T cells that were present.

The CDR3 contains 13 residues. V shed 7 bases and J shed 3 bases, with 13 bases lying between them. Germline-derived CDR1 and CDR2 are MDHEN and SYDVKM. Combining a sample-barcoded 5' primer with a J-beta primer mix, a second PCR ran for 7 to 11 cycles. A 12-random-nucleotide template-switch adaptor tagged each cDNA molecule. One entry per CDR3 protein, called by TCRdb with MiXCR from the 5' RACE reads. Of some 880,000 distinct CDR3 sequences in the sample, 36% are singletons; the top ten hold under 15%. The gene calls are TRBV28 and TRBJ2-7, with D perhaps matching TRBD1 or TRBD2 (5 bases each). The sequence was obtained from a man younger than 35 in good health. Sequenced: blood. Written as DNA, the CDR3 is TGTGCCAGCACCCCGGGACGGAACTACGAGCAGTACTTC. As protein: CASTPGRNYEQYF.